This paragraph covers one T cell receptor (beta chain) sequence. This sample's treatment: over 15 received Ad26.COV2.S at low or high dose, single or two shots; a few received placebo; per-sample allocation not given. Collection of samples fell on day 63 after the first vaccine or placebo injection. Looked up from germline, CDR1 is KGHSH and CDR2 is LQKENI. This CDR3 region has 13 residues. With 2 bases removed from V and 9 bases from J, the gap between germline ends came to 11 bases. The data were obtained in a study of Ad26.COV2.S vaccination and SARS-CoV-2 variants. This table comes from immunoSEQ multiplex PCR, and its TCRdb copy is limited to in-frame clones, with some not included. The sample yields about 480,000 clones, approximately 90% seen once.

The receptor was derived from a person between 18 and 65 years old who received the Ad26.COV2.S COVID-19 vaccine or a placebo. This rearrangement joins TRBV18 to TRBJ1-5; no firm D call. The specimen was peripheral blood, collected in a trial of Ad26.COV2.S vaccine versus placebo. The CDR3 here is CASSPTSESPQHF. The CDR3 DNA follows: TGTGCCAGCTCACCAACCTCCGAATCGCCCCAGCATTTT.